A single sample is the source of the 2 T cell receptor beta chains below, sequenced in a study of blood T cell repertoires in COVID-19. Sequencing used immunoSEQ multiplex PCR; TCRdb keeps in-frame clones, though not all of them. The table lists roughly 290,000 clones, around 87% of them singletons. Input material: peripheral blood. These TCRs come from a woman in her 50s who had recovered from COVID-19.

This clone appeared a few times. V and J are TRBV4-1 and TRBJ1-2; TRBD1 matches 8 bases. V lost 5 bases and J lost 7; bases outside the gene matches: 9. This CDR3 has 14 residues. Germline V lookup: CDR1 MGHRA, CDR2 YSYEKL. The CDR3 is CASSIGRGQGGYTF. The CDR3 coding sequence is TGCGCCAGCAGCATCGGCAGGGGGCAGGGTGGCTACACCTTC.

This CDR3 reads CASSLLPALGSPLHF. The CDR3 DNA is TGTGCCAGCAGTTTATTGCCAGCCCTCGGGTCACCCCTCCACTTT. This rearrangement joins TRBV27 to TRBJ1-6; D uncertain. The germline V gene has CDR1 MNHEY and CDR2 SMNVEV (reference sequence). V lost 1 base, J lost 10 bases, and 14 bases lay in between. CDR3 size: 15 residues.